The 4 T cell receptor beta chains given below trace back to one sample, sequenced in a study of blood T cell repertoires in COVID-19. Some clones are missing from TCRdb's copy, which holds only in-frame ones; the method was immunoSEQ multiplex PCR. The sample lists fewer than 100,000 clones; 75% to 85% were seen once. The sample was peripheral blood. These receptors were taken from a human donor in a cohort sampled during active COVID-19.

This CDR3 reads CASSNPGVGNTEAFF. The CDR3 bases are TGTGCCAGCAGCAATCCAGGGGTCGGGAACACTGAAGCTTTCTTT. The chain combines TRBV6-5 with TRBJ1-1, with D possibly being TRBD1 (6 bases). From germline, CDR1 is MNHEY and CDR2 SVGAGI. The CDR3 length is 15 residues. V lost 6 bases to trimming and J lost 1 base, with 15 bases between them.

J is TRBJ2-5 and V is TRBV18, with D perhaps matching TRBD1 (5 bases). Trimming took off 0 bases at V and 5 bases at J, with 10 bases between the two ends. The CDR3 covers 14 residues. CDR1 KGHSH and CDR2 LQKENI come from the germline V gene. The CDR3 DNA reads TGTGCCAGCTCACCACCCAGGGTCGGGGAGACCCAGTACTTC. Residues: CASSPPRVGETQYF.

The rearrangement links TRBV11-3 to TRBJ2-3; 11 nucleotides match TRBD2. The CDR3 is made up of 16 amino acids. Trimming removed 1 base from V and 4 bases from J; junction bases left unmatched: 4. From germline, CDR1 is SGHNT and CDR2 YENEEA. CDR3 sequence: CASSLGSGRASDTQYF. The CDR3 DNA sequence: TGTGCCAGCAGCTTAGGTAGCGGGAGGGCCTCAGATACGCAGTATTTT.

The V call is TRBV3-1 (or the pseudogene TRBV3-2), the J call TRBJ1-2, with 10 bases lining up with TRBD1. This CDR3 contains 15 residues. J was trimmed by 8 bases and V by 0 bases; bases with no gene match: 6. Germline CDR1 reads LGHDT; CDR2 reads YNNKEL (reference sequence). CDR3 residues: CASSQDPTGGWGYTF. DNA for the CDR3: TGTGCCAGCAGCCAAGATCCGACAGGGGGCTGGGGCTACACCTTC.